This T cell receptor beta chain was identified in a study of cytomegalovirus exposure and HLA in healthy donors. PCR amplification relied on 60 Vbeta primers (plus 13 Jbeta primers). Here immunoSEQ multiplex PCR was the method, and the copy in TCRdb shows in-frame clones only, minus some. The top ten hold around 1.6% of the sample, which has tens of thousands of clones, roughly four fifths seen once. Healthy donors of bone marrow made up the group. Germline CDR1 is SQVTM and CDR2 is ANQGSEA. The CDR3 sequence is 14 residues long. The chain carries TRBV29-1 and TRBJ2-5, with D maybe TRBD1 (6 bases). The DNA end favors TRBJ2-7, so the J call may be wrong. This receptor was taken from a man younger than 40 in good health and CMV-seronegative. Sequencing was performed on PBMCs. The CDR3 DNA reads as TGCAGCGTTAAGGACAGTCGTTACGTCCTCGAGCAGTACTTC. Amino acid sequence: CSVKDSRYVLEQYF.